This TCR beta chain is from a study of blood T cell repertoires in COVID-19. Looking at the study overall: PBMCs, B-cell-depleted T cells, or T cells provided the cDNA or gDNA that made up the material.

The CDR3 loop spans 17 amino acids. V shed 4 bases and J 4 bases; nucleotides not matched to a gene: 10. CDR1 LGHDT and CDR2 YNNKEL come from the germline V gene (reference sequence). Original data processing: Reference gene primer amplification gave estimated nucleated cell counts. Only in-frame clones appear in the TCRdb table, and some are missing; sequencing was by immunoSEQ multiplex PCR. Clonal size and the V and J genes are those of that table, whereas D and trimming came from the DNA. The sample shows 200,000 to 250,000 clones, around 87% of them seen only once. The chain joins TRBV3-1 (or the pseudogene TRBV3-2) to TRBJ2-3; 11 bases match TRBD2. This clonotype was obtained from a woman in her thirties who had recovered from COVID-19. The sequencing sample was made of peripheral blood. This CDR3 is CASSPPHSSGGADTQYF. CDR3 nucleotide sequence: TGTGCCAGCAGCCCCCCCCATAGTAGCGGGGGGGCAGATACGCAGTATTTT.